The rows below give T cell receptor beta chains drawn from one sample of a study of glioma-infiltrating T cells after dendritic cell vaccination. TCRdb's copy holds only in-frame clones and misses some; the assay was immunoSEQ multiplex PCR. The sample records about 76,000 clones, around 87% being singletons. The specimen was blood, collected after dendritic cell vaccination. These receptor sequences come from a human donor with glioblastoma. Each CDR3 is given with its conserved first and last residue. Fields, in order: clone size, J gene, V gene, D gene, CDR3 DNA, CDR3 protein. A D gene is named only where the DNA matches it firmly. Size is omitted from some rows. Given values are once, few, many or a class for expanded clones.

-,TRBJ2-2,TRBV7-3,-,TGTGCCAGCAGCCATAAGGCGGCGGGGGAGCTGTTTTTT,CASSHKAAGELFF
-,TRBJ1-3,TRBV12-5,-,TGTGCTAGTGGTTTGCAAAGAAACACCATATATTTT,CASGLQRNTIYF
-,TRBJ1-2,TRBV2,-,TGTGCCAGCAGTCCTCAGCTAGGCTATGGCTACACCTTC,CASSPQLGYGYTF
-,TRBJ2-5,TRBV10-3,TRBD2,TGTGCCATCAGTGATTCAAGGGAGGGGAGCCAAGAGACCCAGTACTTC,CAISDSREGSQETQYF
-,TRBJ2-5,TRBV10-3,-,TGTGCCATCAGAGGAGAGGGCCAAGAGACCCAGTACTTC,CAIRGEGQETQYF
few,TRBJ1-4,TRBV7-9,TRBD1,TGTGCCAGCAGCTTCGGACAGGGTAGGGAAAAACTGTTTTTT,CASSFGQGREKLFF
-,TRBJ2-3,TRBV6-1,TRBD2,TGTGCCAGCAGTGTGACTAGCGGGAAGACGCAGTATTTT,CASSVTSGKTQYF
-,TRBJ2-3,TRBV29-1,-,TGCAGCGTTGGAAGGGAGAACCCCCTTACGCAGTATTTT,CSVGRENPLTQYF
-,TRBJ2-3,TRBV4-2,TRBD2,TGTGCCAGCAGCCAAGCCCGGACTAGCGGGGGGGAGAGGGCTTTGGATACGCAGTATTTT,CASSQARTSGGERALDTQYF
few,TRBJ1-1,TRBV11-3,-,TGTGCCAGCAGCTTAGGCACAGGGAAAGACACTGAAGCTTTCTTT,CASSLGTGKDTEAFF
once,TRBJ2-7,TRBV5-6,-,TGTGCCAGCACCCTGGCAGGCGGGTCCTACGAGCAGTACTTC,CASTLAGGSYEQYF
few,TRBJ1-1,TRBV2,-,TGTGCCAGCAGGGCCACTCTGGCGGTCACTGAAGCTTTCTTT,CASRATLAVTEAFF
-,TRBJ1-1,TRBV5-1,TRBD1,TGCGCCAGCAGCGCAGGGACAGGGGCTGAAGCTTTCTTT,CASSAGTGAEAFF
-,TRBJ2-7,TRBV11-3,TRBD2,TGTGCCAGCAGCTTACTAGGGACTAGCGCTACCTACGAGCAGTACTTC,CASSLLGTSATYEQYF
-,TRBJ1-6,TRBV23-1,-,TGCGCCAGCAGTCGCGATAATTCACCCCTCCACTTT,CASSRDNSPLHF